These 30 T cell receptor beta chains were all obtained from the same sample, sequenced in a study of Ad26.COV2.S vaccination and SARS-CoV-2 variants. The treatment denotes: some 20 received Ad26.COV2.S at low or high dose, single or two shots; about 5 received placebo; per-sample allocation not given. At day 63 after the first vaccine or placebo injection, samples were drawn. The data were produced by immunoSEQ multiplex PCR, yet TCRdb's version contains in-frame clones alone and is incomplete. The sample lists about 400,000 clones, roughly 88% occurring once. The sequencing used peripheral blood, collected in a trial of Ad26.COV2.S vaccine versus placebo. The receptors were gathered from a person between 18 and 60 years old who received the Ad26.COV2.S COVID-19 vaccine or a placebo.

With respect to this clone: In the same sample, other DNA sequences code for this CDR3. The rearrangement joins TRBV3-1 (or the pseudogene TRBV3-2) to TRBJ2-5; 12 nucleotides agree with TRBD1. The trim removed 1 base at V and 4 bases at J, leaving 1 base unmatched. This CDR3 region has 15 residues. Germline V lookup: CDR1 LGHDT, CDR2 YNNKEL (reference sequence). CDR3 DNA: TGTGCCAGCAGCCAAGGGGACAGGGGGCGAGAGACCCAGTACTTC. This translates into CASSQGDRGRETQYF.

The CDR3 here is CASSYNRPYLYGYTF. CDR3 nucleotide sequence: TGTGCCAGCAGTTATAACCGGCCTTATCTATATGGCTACACCTTC. The V call is TRBV6-2 or TRBV6-3, the J call TRBJ1-2; D call uncertain. This CDR3 is built from 15 residues. The germline CDR1 and CDR2 sequences are MNHEY and SVGEGT. Deletions cut 3 bases from V and 5 bases from J, with 16 bases between.

The chain uses TRBV6-5 and TRBJ1-5, with D maybe TRBD1 (5 bases). Germline CDR1 MNHEY, CDR2 SVGAGI. The CDR3 is 15 amino acids. V was clipped by 0 bases and J by 7 bases, with 13 bases between them. The CDR3 nucleotides read TGTGCCAGCAGTTACTCGAGGCAGGGAGGCCAGCCCCAGCATTTT. Translation: CASSYSRQGGQPQHF.

This chain links TRBV19 with TRBJ1-5; no clear D. This CDR3 has 15 amino acids. The V gene lost 5 bases and the J gene lost 0 bases, with 11 bases spanning the gap. The germline gives CDR1 LNHDA, CDR2 SQIVND (reference sequence). The CDR3 protein is CASSLTVHSNQPQHF. Written as DNA, the CDR3 is TGTGCCAGTAGTTTGACGGTACATAGCAATCAGCCCCAGCATTTT.

The rearrangement uses TRBV11-2 and TRBJ1-5; D may be TRBD1 (5 bases). Trimming took 3 bases from V and 5 from J, leaving 8 bases between them. Germline V lookup: CDR1 SGHAT, CDR2 FQNNGV. This CDR3 is 13 amino acids long. The DNA for the CDR3 is TGTGCCAGCAGCTTCGGAGGGGATCAGCCCCAGCATTTT. Amino acids: CASSFGGDQPQHF.

This clone was observed once. CDR3 bases: TGTGCCAGCAGCTTGTTGGGGGACAGGGGAAGATCACCCCTCCACTTT. It encodes CASSLLGDRGRSPLHF. This rearrangement joins TRBV5-8 to TRBJ1-6; 10 bases are shared with TRBD1. The CDR3 spans 16 residues. The V segment lost 1 base and the J segment 10 bases; nucleotides outside the gene matches: 8. Looked up from germline, CDR1 is SGHTS and CDR2 is YDEGEE. The full variable domain, with the rest looked up from reference TRBV5-8 and TRBJ1-6, is EAGVTQSPTHLIKTRGQQATLRCSPISGHTSVYWYQQALGLGLQFLLWYDEGEERNRGNFPPRFSGRQFPNYSSELNVNALELEDSALYLCASSLLGDRGRSPLHFGNGTRLTVT.

The CDR3 sequence: CASSESGGPDTQYF. In nucleotides, the CDR3 is TGTGCCAGCAGTGAATCGGGGGGGCCAGATACGCAGTATTTT. V is TRBV6-4 and J is TRBJ2-3; TRBD2 matches 8 bases. Germline V CDR1 and CDR2: MRHNA, SNTAGT. The CDR3 has 14 residues. With V trimmed by 3 bases and J by 4 bases, 3 bases remained unmatched.

The table lists this clone with a count of one. The chain has TRBV28 and TRBJ1-2; perhaps TRBD1 as D (6 bases). Trimming removed 5 bases from V and 8 bases from J, with 15 bases in between. This CDR3 contains 13 residues. Germline V gives CDR1 MDHEN, CDR2 SYDVKM. CDR3 nucleotide sequence: TGTGCCAGCAGTAACTCAGGGGTACGCGGCTACACCTTC. Translated, it gives CASSNSGVRGYTF.

This clone was detected only once. V and J are TRBV7-9 and TRBJ1-6, with D perhaps TRBD1 (6 bases). The CDR3 sequence is 15 residues long. Germline V gene sequence: CDR1 SEHNR, CDR2 FQNEAQ (reference sequence). V lost 5 bases, J lost 4 bases, and 12 bases lay in between. The CDR3 DNA reads TGTGCCAGCAGCACAGGGACCGATTATAATTCACCCCTCCACTTT. This sequence encodes CASSTGTDYNSPLHF.

The chain recombines TRBV19 with TRBJ2-1, with D perhaps TRBD2 (5 bases). Trimming took off 6 bases at V and 1 base at J, with 16 bases between the two ends. The CDR3 has 16 residues. The germline V gene has CDR1 LNHDA and CDR2 SQIVND (reference sequence). The CDR3 protein is CASSLRTWLSYNEQFF. In DNA, the CDR3 is TGTGCCAGTAGCCTCCGGACTTGGCTTTCCTACAATGAGCAGTTCTTC.

This clone was seen a single time. The chain combines TRBV6-2 or TRBV6-3 with TRBJ2-7; D possibly matches TRBD1 or TRBD2 (5 bases each). CDR3 length: 15 amino acids. Germline V CDR1 and CDR2: MNHEY, SVGEGT. V was trimmed by 0 bases and J by 3 bases, leaving 12 bases between them. The CDR3 sequence is CASSYSRDSGYEQYF. The CDR3 DNA sequence: TGTGCCAGCAGTTACTCGCGCGACAGCGGCTACGAGCAGTACTTC.

This chain uses TRBV29-1 with TRBJ2-7, with TRBD1 matching over 7 bases. Germline trimming cut 0 bases from V and 6 bases from J; bases unmatched to any gene: 11. Germline-derived CDR1 and CDR2 are SQVTM and ANQGSEA. There are 15 residues in the CDR3. The CDR3 loop is CSVEDESGQRGEQYF. DNA for the CDR3: TGCAGCGTTGAAGATGAGTCGGGACAGAGGGGCGAGCAGTACTTC.

The chain is built from TRBV5-4 and TRBJ1-1; D is unresolved. Trimming left V 0 bases short and J 4 bases short, with 13 bases between. Germline V lookup: CDR1 SGHNT, CDR2 YYREEE (reference sequence). The CDR3 has 15 residues. The CDR3 sequence: CASSLGAPRSTEAFF. The CDR3 nucleotides are TGTGCCAGCAGCTTGGGTGCGCCGAGAAGCACTGAAGCTTTCTTT.

V and J are TRBV6-2 or TRBV6-3 and TRBJ1-5; tentative D call: TRBD1 (6 bases). Trimming cost V 2 bases and J 0 bases, with 17 bases left between them. Germline CDR1 is MNHEY and CDR2 is SVGEGT. The CDR3 totals 18 residues. The CDR3, as DNA: TGTGCCAGCAGTTACCTCGTCGGTAGGGGGGATAGCAATCAGCCCCAGCATTTT. Translation: CASSYLVGRGDSNQPQHF.

DNA for the CDR3: TGTGCCACTTCGACAGGGTGGGGCACAGATACGCAGTATTTT. The encoded protein is CATSTGWGTDTQYF. The rearrangement uses TRBV19 and TRBJ2-3; TRBD1 matches at 7 bases. This CDR3 is built from 14 residues. The ends lost 10 bases at V and 1 base at J; junction bases unmatched: 8. Germline V gives CDR1 LNHDA, CDR2 SQIVND (reference sequence).

In this sample, this clone turned up a few times. V usage is TRBV7-2 and J usage is TRBJ2-1; TRBD1 matches 9 bases. CDR1 SGHTA and CDR2 FQGNSA come from the germline V gene. The V and J ends lost 4 bases and 8 bases, in that order; junction bases with no gene match: 6. This CDR3 is 14 amino acids long. The CDR3 DNA sequence: TGTGCCAGCAGCTACAGGGGGCAGGGGGATGAGCAGTTCTTC. The encoded protein is CASSYRGQGDEQFF.

The chain is built from TRBV10-3 and TRBJ2-7; TRBD1 agrees at 10 bases. In germline, CDR1 is ENHRY, CDR2 SYGVKD. The length of the CDR3 is 14 residues. The ends lost 5 bases at V and 3 bases at J; junction bases unmatched: 4. The CDR3 bases are TGTGCCATCAGTATCGGGACAGGGGACTACGAGCAGTACTTC. Amino acids: CAISIGTGDYEQYF.

With respect to this clone: The sample contains more than one DNA sequence encoding this CDR3. The rearrangement uses TRBV27 and TRBJ2-2; D is tentatively TRBD1 or TRBD2 (5 bases each). V was shortened by 3 bases and J by 5 bases, with 7 bases between the two germline ends. This CDR3 contains 13 residues. Per the germline V gene, CDR1 is MNHEY and CDR2 is SMNVEV (reference sequence). The CDR3 region is CASSFGGTGELFF. As DNA, the CDR3 is TGTGCCAGCAGTTTTGGGGGAACCGGGGAGCTGTTTTTT.

As DNA, the CDR3 is TGTGCCAGCAATACCAACGGACTAGAGAATACGCAGTATTTT. Encoded protein: CASNTNGLENTQYF. The rearrangement links TRBV2 to TRBJ2-3; 7 nucleotides line up with TRBD2. The CDR3 has 14 residues. Germline CDR1 is SNHLY and CDR2 is FYNNEI. J gave up 7 bases and V 7 bases, and 11 bases lay outside the gene matches.

Only a few counts were recorded for this clone. The rearrangement uses TRBV3-1 (or the pseudogene TRBV3-2) and TRBJ1-2; no clear D gene. Trimming left V 0 bases short and J 8 bases short, with 7 bases between. Germline V gene data show CDR1 as LGHDT and CDR2 as YNNKEL (reference sequence). The CDR3 runs to 12 residues. For the CDR3, the DNA is TGTGCCAGCAGCCAAGAGAACCGGGGCTACACCTTC. This codes for CASSQENRGYTF.

The chain carries TRBV7-9 and TRBJ2-3; tentative D call: TRBD1 (6 bases). Trimming cost V 5 bases and J 6 bases, with 9 bases left between them. CDR3 size: 12 residues. Germline V gene data show CDR1 as SEHNR and CDR2 as FQNEAQ (reference sequence). The CDR3 here is CASSATGDTQYF. In DNA, the CDR3 is TGTGCCAGCAGCGCAACAGGGGATACGCAGTATTTT.

The J gene is TRBJ2-7, the V gene TRBV5-4, with D unresolved. Germline-derived CDR1 and CDR2 are SGHNT and YYREEE (reference sequence). V was shortened by 0 bases and J by 0 bases, with 10 bases between the two germline ends. CDR3 length equals 15 residues. The DNA of the CDR3 is TGTGCCAGCAGCTTGGCTCCCGACGCCTCCTACGAGCAGTACTTC. Its protein is CASSLAPDASYEQYF.

The V call is TRBV28, the J call TRBJ1-1, with D perhaps TRBD1 (6 bases). The germline V gene encodes CDR1 MDHEN and CDR2 SYDVKM. The CDR3 loop spans 16 amino acids. Trimming took off 10 bases at V and 0 bases at J, with 21 bases between the two ends. This chain's CDR3 is CATRRGLHRMNTEAFF. As DNA, the CDR3 is TGTGCCACCAGGCGGGGGCTGCACCGCATGAACACTGAAGCTTTCTTT.

This clone was seen only once. The chain couples TRBV29-1 to TRBJ1-1, with unresolved D. V was trimmed by 1 base and J by 1 base, leaving 7 bases between them. Germline V lookup: CDR1 SQVTM, CDR2 ANQGSEA. This CDR3 is 13 amino acids long. The CDR3 sequence: CSVEGTRNTEAFF. CDR3 in DNA: TGCAGCGTTGAAGGAACACGGAACACTGAAGCTTTCTTT. Full variable domain (rest looked up from reference TRBV29-1 and TRBJ1-1): SAVISQKPSRDICQRGTSLTIQCQVDSQVTMMFWYRQQPGQSLTLIATANQGSEATYESGFVIDKFPISRPNLTFSTLTVSNMSPEDSSIYLCSVEGTRNTEAFFGQGTRLTVV.

The CDR3 sequence is CASSSLTGNTGELFF. In nucleotides, the CDR3 is TGTGCCAGCAGTTCCCTGACAGGCAACACCGGGGAGCTGTTTTTT. The gene calls are TRBV7-9 and TRBJ2-2; tentatively, D is TRBD1 (6 bases). In germline, CDR1 is SEHNR, CDR2 FQNEAQ (reference sequence). The CDR3 spans 15 residues. V was shortened by 6 bases and J by 2 bases, with 13 bases between the two germline ends.

This clone was found once. The rearrangement uses TRBV7-3 and TRBJ2-1; D possibly matches TRBD1 or TRBD2 (5 bases each). V lost 0 bases and J 8 bases, leaving 14 bases between the germline ends. CDR3 size: 15 residues. Germline CDR1 SGHTA, CDR2 FQGTGA. The CDR3 DNA is TGTGCCAGCAGCTTAACGGGGGACCGATCTTATGAGCAGTTCTTC. It is translated as CASSLTGDRSYEQFF.

The V gene is TRBV11-1, the J gene TRBJ2-2, with D tentatively TRBD1 or TRBD2 (5 bases each). The V gene's germline CDR1 is SGHAT and CDR2 FQDESV (reference sequence). This CDR3 has 16 residues. V lost 4 bases, J lost 4 bases, and 16 bases lay in between. Here the CDR3 reads CASSSHAGSGTGELFF. The CDR3 region has the DNA TGTGCCAGCAGCTCCCACGCAGGGAGCGGCACCGGGGAGCTGTTTTTT.

The V and J genes are TRBV11-2 and TRBJ2-7; D is uncertain. V lost 1 base and J lost 2, with 15 bases in between. Per germline, CDR1 SGHAT and CDR2 FQNNGV. The CDR3 runs 16 residues. CDR3 amino acids: CASSLVGRLMAYEQYF. The CDR3 bases are TGTGCCAGCAGCTTAGTAGGGCGCCTGATGGCCTACGAGCAGTACTTC.

The chain couples TRBV6-5 to TRBJ1-2; no clear D. The germline V gene encodes CDR1 MNHEY and CDR2 SVGAGI. The CDR3 is 14 amino acids. In nucleotides, the CDR3 is TGTGGCTGCATGAATTCGGGTGCGAATGATGGCTACACCTTC. This gives the protein CGCMNSGANDGYTF.

The chain employs TRBV2 and TRBJ2-2; perhaps TRBD1 as D (5 bases). The CDR3 runs 13 residues. V shed 8 bases and J shed 5 bases, with 12 bases lying between them. The germline gives CDR1 SNHLY, CDR2 FYNNEI. The CDR3 region has the DNA TGTGCCAGCGAGGCAGGGCCAACCGGGGAGCTGTTTTTT. The encoded protein is CASEAGPTGELFF. The full variable domain, rest sourced from reference TRBV2 and TRBJ2-2, is EPEVTQTPSHQVTQMGQEVILRCVPISNHLYFYWYRQILGQKVEFLVSFYNNEISEKSEIFDDQFSVERPDGSNFTLKIRSTKLEDSAMYFCASEAGPTGELFFGEGSRLTVL.